The source of this T cell receptor (beta chain) is a study of response to subunit inactivated influenza vaccine. The germline V and J ends were trimmed by 3 bases and 5 bases, with 14 bases remaining between them. In germline, CDR1 is SGHRS, CDR2 YFSETQ. The CDR3 runs to 14 residues. Each CDR3 protein is one row after TCRdb ran MiXCR on the RT-PCR reads. The sample has some 540,000 distinct CDR3 sequences; approximately 22% are singletons. The same data also went into a second study, on T cells expressing NK-cell markers. From that second work: 5'RACE template switching with UMIs generated TCR beta cDNA. Most of the eight sequenced donors tested HCMV-seropositive; one tested seronegative. Once again these clonotypes came out on top in the CD3+CD56-NKG2C+ fraction of a handful of donors. Clarity on HCMV specificity was lacking for the expanded NKG2C+ T cell clones.

This clonotype was sampled from a man aged 50 to 59 who received an inactivated influenza vaccine. The chain uses TRBV5-1 and TRBJ2-5; maybe TRBD1 (5 bases). The specimen comprised CD4+ T cells sorted from PBMCs, sampled roughly 12 days after vaccination. This CDR3 reads CASSSQGFKETQYF. As DNA, the CDR3 is TGCGCCAGCAGCTCCCAGGGTTTTAAGGAGACCCAGTACTTC. Full variable domain (outside the CDR3, taken from reference TRBV5-1 and TRBJ2-5): KAGVTQTPRYLIKTRGQQVTLSCSPISGHRSVSWYQQTPGQGLQFLFEYFSETQRNKGNFPGRFSGRQFSNSRSEMNVSTLELGDSALYLCASSSQGFKETQYFGPGTRLLVL.